One and the same sample provided the 3 T cell receptor beta chains below, sequenced in a study of blood T cell repertoires in COVID-19. Some clones are missing from TCRdb's copy, which holds only in-frame ones; the method was immunoSEQ multiplex PCR. Of 100,000 or so clones listed, approximately 86% are singletons. Sequencing was performed on peripheral blood. These receptors all come from a man in his 60s with acute or convalescent COVID-19.

V and J are TRBV27 and TRBJ1-1; 7 bases are a match to TRBD1. CDR3 length equals 14 residues. The germline V gene has CDR1 MNHEY and CDR2 SMNVEV (reference sequence). Trimming removed 3 bases from V and 4 bases from J; junction bases left unmatched: 5. The CDR3 sequence is CASSFQGVGTEAFF. CDR3 nucleotide sequence: TGTGCCAGCAGTTTCCAGGGGGTGGGCACTGAAGCTTTCTTT.

The chain joins TRBV5-1 to TRBJ1-2; 7 bases fit TRBD1. Germline V gives CDR1 SGHRS, CDR2 YFSETQ. With V trimmed by 1 base and J by 3 bases, 9 bases remained unmatched. The length of the CDR3 is 16 residues. The CDR3 loop reads CASSLSGGLSHYGYTF. The CDR3 DNA follows: TGCGCCAGCAGCTTGTCAGGGGGGCTCTCCCACTATGGCTACACCTTC.

The chain employs TRBV11-2 and TRBJ1-5; TRBD1 aligns across 10 bases. V lost 1 base and J lost 7; bases outside the gene matches: 7. This CDR3 is built from 16 residues. Germline V lookup: CDR1 SGHAT, CDR2 FQNNGV. The CDR3 loop reads CASSLGSTGGIQPQHF. CDR3 bases: TGTGCCAGCAGCTTAGGATCGACAGGGGGCATCCAGCCCCAGCATTTT.